This TCR beta chain was found in a study of regulatory T cells in long-lasting Graves disease. This clonotype was seen a few times. Antigen specificity is unknown. The sample's time point: newly diagnosed GD, antithyroid drugs for less than 3 months. PBMCs provided the RNA from which the TCR library was made. In building TCR beta libraries, iRepertoire HTBI primers were used together with Arm-PCR of CDR3 regions. TCRdb passed the multiplex PCR reads through MiXCR, listing each CDR3 protein once. The sample carries a few hundred thousand distinct CDR3 sequences, approximately 18% recorded once. Overall study findings and caveats: Relative to new patients (roughly 900), persistent patients exhibited greater sharing of public clonotypes (2,741).

Per the germline V gene, CDR1 is KGHDR and CDR2 is SFDVKD. CDR3 length: 15 residues. Between the trimmed V and J ends, which lost 4 bases and 3 bases, there was a span of 14 bases. These sequences were also reported in another study, on T cells in Graves' hyperthyroidism and ophthalmopathy. As that study records: No ophthalmopathy progression within 18 months constituted stable Graves' hyperthyroidism. Hyperthyroidism patients were newly diagnosed, had disease duration under 2 months, and were aged 18 to 65 years. Using 13 V-J features, a model discriminated ophthalmopathy from stable hyperthyroidism.

The sequencing used peripheral blood mononuclear cells (PBMCs), collected at new diagnosis, from a patient treated with antithyroid drugs. The gene calls are TRBV24-1 and TRBJ2-5; the D call may be TRBD1 or TRBD2 (5 bases each). This receptor was identified in a woman aged 25 to 39 with Graves disease. The CDR3, as DNA: TGTGCCACCAGTGAGAACCGGGACCGGAAAGAGACCCAGTACTTC. This gives the protein CATSENRDRKETQYF.